This TCR beta chain derives from a study of T cell responses to AZD1222 COVID-19 vaccine (dated by TCRdb to the early 2020s). For the wider study: TCR sequencing was performed for 233 trial participants, of whom around 200 were given two doses of AZD1222 and around 25 were given two doses of MenACWY control vaccine. Enrollment into the trials was organized by age into subgroups of 18-55, 56-69 and 70-plus years, and those subgroups contained around 150, 28 and 57 TCR-sequenced participants, respectively. The full study reports these points: Most participants were white British and females outnumbered males, and the authors suggested that clonal diversity may have been underestimated. Because no day 14 peak-response samples were available, the repertoires could be characterized only after the peak T cell response. A significant rise in spike-specific TCR breadth and depth was observed after two AZD1222 doses relative to day 0 and relative to MenACWY recipients. The whole spike protein was spanned by vaccine-associated CD4 TCRs, and dominant responses were seen in regions 160-218 and 743-854. In the small 56-69-year group, the increase in depth fell short of significance, most likely because of low power. Only five to seven AZD1222 recipients were SARS-CoV-2 seropositive at baseline, limiting conclusions about previously exposed vaccinees. Reportedly, almost half of the unique spike-specific TCRs recognized epitopes lying outside the regions that are mutated in the B.1.351 and B.1.1.7 variants.

This specimen's time point label, per the study, means: about 28 days (+/-7) after the second vaccine dose. AZD1222 recipients given second doses at about 4 weeks or at about 12 weeks were pooled, since spike-specific TCR depth and breadth were not found to differ between the two schedules. Vaccinee samples were obtained from the UK trials COV001 and COV002, which included a single-blind randomized controlled phase 2/3 trial of AZD1222 (ChAdOx1 nCoV-19) in healthy adults. Trial participant PBMC samples were collected at day 0 and day 28 after the second dose for TCRbeta chain sequencing. In its sample, this clone was seen once. Its antigen specificity is not known. No base-level quality is on record; no much larger clone is a single base apart. The CDR3 regions of human TCRbeta chains were analyzed by immunosequencing. The study's processing was this. TCRs in the repertoires were compared against a reference library of SARS-CoV-2-specific TCRs that had been generated with the MIRA antigen-specificity platform. Breadth meant the fraction of unique TCRs that were SARS-CoV-2-associated, whereas depth meant the fraction of total T cells that were SARS-CoV-2-associated. Each spike-specific TCR was assigned to its reactive spike region and to a CD4 or CD8 class using the MIRA data. Log10-transformed breadth and depth values were compared by one-way ANOVA with Sidak's multiple comparisons tests. The immuneACCESS repertoire file appears here via TCRdb, limited to in-frame rearrangements. These files lack a portion of the clones; in checked studies, under half of the deficit traces to unresolved V genes, and the cause of the others is not known. The DNA gave D and trimming, while V, J and clone size come from that table. The sample contains roughly 180,000 clones, about 89% of them found a single time. Of the sample, around 3.5% is held by the ten largest clones.

Relative to germline, V is missing 4 bases and J is missing 5 bases, with 6 bases of the junction outside any gene match. The germline V gene specifies MNHEY as CDR1 and SVGAGI as CDR2. From cysteine to phenylalanine, the CDR3 is 14 amino acids long. Only CDR3 DNA remains: 42 bases, in frame from the first base. This chain is built from TRBV6-5 and TRBJ2-3; 7 middle bases align to TRBD2. The sequence came from an adult who received the AZD1222 COVID-19 vaccine. Sample: peripheral blood, taken 28 days after the second AZD1222 dose. The nucleotide sequence is TGTGCCAGCAGTTCCCGGGGGAGGGGAGATACGCAGTATTTT. Its protein is CASSSRGRGDTQYF.